This record covers a single T cell receptor (beta chain). As handled by the study authors: The assay estimated nucleated cells by amplifying reference gene primers. Libraries were prepared by immunoSEQ multiplex PCR; TCRdb keeps only in-frame clonotypes and omits some of them. That table furnishes V, J and clone size, whereas the DNA furnished D and trimming. Counted here are nearly 350,000 clones, roughly 90% occurring once; the ten biggest clones make up more than 0.8%. Each participant's cohort was designated according to participant-reported clinical history. Either two negative PCRs, clearance, or symptom resolution qualified Cohort 3 donors as recovered. The sample originates from a study of blood T cell repertoires in COVID-19. The sample consisted of PBMCs or T cells enriched from blood (not recorded which). This clonotype was sampled from a woman younger than 45 who had recovered from COVID-19.

CDR3 protein: CASSQGARYYGYTF. The CDR3 bases are TGTGCCAGCAGCCAGGGGGCGCGGTACTATGGCTACACCTTC. The chain is built from TRBV6-5 and TRBJ1-2, with 8 bases matching TRBD1. The CDR3 has 14 residues. With V trimmed by 6 bases and J by 3 bases, 6 bases remained unmatched. Per germline, CDR1 MNHEY and CDR2 SVGAGI.